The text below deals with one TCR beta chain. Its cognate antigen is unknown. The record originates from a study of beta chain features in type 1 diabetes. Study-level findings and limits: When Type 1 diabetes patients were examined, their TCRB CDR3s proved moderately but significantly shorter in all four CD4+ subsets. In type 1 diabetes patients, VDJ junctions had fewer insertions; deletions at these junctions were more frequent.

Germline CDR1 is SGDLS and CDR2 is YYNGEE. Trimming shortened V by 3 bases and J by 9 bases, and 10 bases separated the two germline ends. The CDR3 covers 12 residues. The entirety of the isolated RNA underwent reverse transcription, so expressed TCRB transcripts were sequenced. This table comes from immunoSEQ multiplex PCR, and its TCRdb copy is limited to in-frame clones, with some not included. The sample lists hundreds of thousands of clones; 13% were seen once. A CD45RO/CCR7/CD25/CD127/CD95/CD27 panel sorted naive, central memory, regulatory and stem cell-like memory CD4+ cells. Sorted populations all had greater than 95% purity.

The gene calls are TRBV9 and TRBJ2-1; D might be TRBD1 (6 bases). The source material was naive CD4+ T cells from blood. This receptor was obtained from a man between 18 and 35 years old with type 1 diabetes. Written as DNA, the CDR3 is TGTGCCAGCAGCGCGTACAGGGCTGAGCAGTTCTTC. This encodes CASSAYRAEQFF.